This TCR beta chain was documented in a study of OX40 agonist ivuxolimab in advanced cancers. Study details: Patients received ivuxolimab, an agonistic anti-OX40 (CD134) antibody. There were three patients with partial responses, one having hepatocellular carcinoma and two cutaneous melanoma. Broader study findings: The authors did not determine the antigen specificity of the expanded peripheral T cells.

Germline values: CDR1 SGDLS, CDR2 YYNGEE. CDR3 length equals 17 residues. V trimming: 3 bases; J trimming: 0 bases; junction bases outside the gene matches: 7. Worth noting for this clone: The antigen remains undetermined.

Assay used: immunoSEQ multiplex PCR; TCRdb lists only in-frame clones, some missing. This sample carries tens of thousands of clones, 70% to 90% of them seen once, and the ten largest clones take roughly 0.56%. The sequencing used CD4+ or CD8+ T cells sorted from blood, collected in a trial of the OX40 agonist ivuxolimab. This clonotype originated in an adult with an advanced solid tumor such as melanoma, head and neck, liver or kidney cancer. The chain has TRBV9 and TRBJ1-3; 9 bases are a match to TRBD1. The CDR3 sequence is CASSDPGTGNSGNTIYF. CDR3 DNA sequence: TGTGCCAGCAGCGATCCCGGGACAGGGAACTCTGGAAACACCATATATTTT.